This paragraph reports one T cell receptor beta chain. The data were obtained in a study of blood T cell repertoires in COVID-19. The method was immunoSEQ multiplex PCR; TCRdb's version includes in-frame clones alone and lacks a portion of them. The sample lists 200,000 to 250,000 clones; more than 75% were seen once. The TCR was taken from a woman aged 40 to 55 with acute or convalescent COVID-19. Sequencing was performed on peripheral blood.

CDR3 residues: CASSLGQGQGNYGYTF. In nucleotides, the CDR3 is TGTGCCAGCAGCTTAGGCCAAGGACAGGGGAACTATGGCTACACCTTC. V and J are TRBV7-8 and TRBJ1-2; 9 bases line up with TRBD1. The CDR3 totals 16 residues. V was pared by 1 base and J by 2 bases, with 5 bases of the junction left unmatched. Germline V lookup: CDR1 SGHVS, CDR2 FQNEAQ. Full variable domain (rest looked up from reference TRBV7-8 and TRBJ1-2): GAGVSQSPRYKVAKRGQDVALRCDPISGHVSLFWYQQALGQGPEFLTYFQNEAQLDKSGLPSDRFFAERPEGSVSTLKIQRTQQEDSAVYLCASSLGQGQGNYGYTFGSGTRLTVV.